A selection of T cell receptor beta chains follows, all from one sample in a study of PD-1 blockade in mismatch repair-deficient tumors. The data were produced by immunoSEQ multiplex PCR, yet TCRdb's version contains in-frame clones alone and is incomplete. The sample holds around 18,000 clones, approximately 87% seen once. The sample here was PBMCs, taken about 23 weeks after starting pembrolizumab. These receptors came from an adult with mismatch repair-deficient cancer. Both conserved end residues are part of each CDR3. The D gene is left open where the match is weak. A row's size may be missing; if present it is once, few, many or a size class.

V	J	size	D	DNA	CDR3
TRBV27	TRBJ2-7	few	.	TGTGCCAGCAGTTCCAAGCTGGGGCCACCGGGCTACGAGCAGTACTTC	CASSSKLGPPGYEQYF
TRBV11-3	TRBJ2-1	.	TRBD2	TGTGCCAGCAGCCCAGGGGATATTGTGGCGGGAGGCAGGACCTACAATGAGCAGTTCTTC	CASSPGDIVAGGRTYNEQFF
TRBV4-1	TRBJ1-4	.	.	TGCGCCAGCAGCCAAGAAGCAGGACTGCTAGGAGAAAAACTGTTTTTT	CASSQEAGLLGEKLFF
TRBV7-2	TRBJ2-1	.	.	TGTGCCAGCAGCCCCCCCCCGATAGCGTTGGGGGAGCAGTTCTTC	CASSPPPIALGEQFF
TRBV5-1	TRBJ2-7	once	.	TGCGCCAGCAGCAGAACCGGACAGAGCTACGAGCAGTACTTC	CASSRTGQSYEQYF
TRBV10-3	TRBJ1-1	.	.	TGTGCCATCAGTGAGGATCCAGACGAGGCCACTGAAGCTTTCTTT	CAISEDPDEATEAFF
TRBV29-1	TRBJ2-1	.	.	TGCAGCGTTGAATCCTCTAGGACTCCGCTATTCAATGAGCAGTTCTTC	CSVESSRTPLFNEQFF
TRBV7-9	TRBJ1-1	.	TRBD1	TGTGCCAGCAGTTACACAGGGGGGCGGACTGAAGCTTTCTTT	CASSYTGGRTEAFF
TRBV2	TRBJ2-3	few	TRBD2	TGTGCCAGCAGTGAATCGGGACTAGCGGGATTGGAAACGCAGTATTTT	CASSESGLAGLETQYF
TRBV28	TRBJ2-7	.	.	TGTGCCAGCAGATACCCCCGGGGACTCCCTGTTTTC	CASRYPRGLPVF
TRBV9	TRBJ1-6	.	TRBD1	TGTGCCAGCAGCGTAACGGGGGACAGCTCCTATAATTCACCCCTCCACTTT	CASSVTGDSSYNSPLHF
TRBV7-3	TRBJ2-1	.	TRBD2	TGTGCCAGCAGCTTAAGGGTGGGGGCGGGAGGGCGCAATGAGCAGTTCTTC	CASSLRVGAGGRNEQFF
TRBV7-2	TRBJ2-7	.	.	TGTGCCAGCAGGCCATTCGGGGGTTCCTACGAGCAGTACTTC	CASRPFGGSYEQYF
TRBV28	TRBJ1-1	.	TRBD1	TGTGCCAGCAGAGTGGGACAGGCTGGTGCTGAAGCTTTCTTT	CASRVGQAGAEAFF
TRBV7-2	TRBJ1-2	.	TRBD1	TGTGCCAGCAGCTCCAGGGACAGGGATTATGGCTACACCTTC	CASSSRDRDYGYTF
TRBV2	TRBJ2-3	.	TRBD2	TGTGCCAGCAGGAGGAGGGGACTAGCGGGAGGTCCCGACGGCACAGATACGCAGTATTTT	CASRRRGLAGGPDGTDTQYF
TRBV28	TRBJ2-1	.	TRBD2	TGTGCCAGCAGCGAAGTAGGCGGGAGGGTCAATGAGCAGTTCTTC	CASSEVGGRVNEQFF
TRBV21-1	TRBJ1-3	once	.	TGTGCCAGCAGCCGAGACAGGGTTTCTGGAAACACCATATATTTT	CASSRDRVSGNTIYF
TRBV19	TRBJ1-2	.	TRBD1	TGTGCCAGTAGTCCCCCCGGGGGCGACAGGGGCCGCAGGGATGGAGGCTACACCTTC	CASSPPGGDRGRRDGGYTF
TRBV5-4	TRBJ2-4	.	TRBD1	TGTGCCAGCAGCTTGGGGACAGGGGACATTCAGTACTTC	CASSLGTGDIQYF
TRBV7-3	TRBJ2-3	.	TRBD2	TGTGCCAGCAGCTTAATGCGCGGGAGCGGCGGCACAGATACGCAGTATTTT	CASSLMRGSGGTDTQYF
TRBV27	TRBJ2-1	.	TRBD2	TGTGCCAGCAGCCAAGGGGCTAGCGGGAGGAATGAGCAGTTCTTC	CASSQGASGRNEQFF
TRBV5-1	TRBJ2-2	.	TRBD2	TGCGCCAGCAGCTTGACTAGCGGGAGACTCGGGGAGCTGTTTTTT	CASSLTSGRLGELFF
TRBV19	TRBJ2-1	.	TRBD2	TGTGCCAGTAGTAGGACGGGACTAGCGGACAATGAGCAGTTCTTC	CASSRTGLADNEQFF
TRBV10-1	TRBJ2-7	.	.	TGCGCCAGCAGTGAGTCTGGACTAAATCACGAGCAGTACTTC	CASSESGLNHEQYF